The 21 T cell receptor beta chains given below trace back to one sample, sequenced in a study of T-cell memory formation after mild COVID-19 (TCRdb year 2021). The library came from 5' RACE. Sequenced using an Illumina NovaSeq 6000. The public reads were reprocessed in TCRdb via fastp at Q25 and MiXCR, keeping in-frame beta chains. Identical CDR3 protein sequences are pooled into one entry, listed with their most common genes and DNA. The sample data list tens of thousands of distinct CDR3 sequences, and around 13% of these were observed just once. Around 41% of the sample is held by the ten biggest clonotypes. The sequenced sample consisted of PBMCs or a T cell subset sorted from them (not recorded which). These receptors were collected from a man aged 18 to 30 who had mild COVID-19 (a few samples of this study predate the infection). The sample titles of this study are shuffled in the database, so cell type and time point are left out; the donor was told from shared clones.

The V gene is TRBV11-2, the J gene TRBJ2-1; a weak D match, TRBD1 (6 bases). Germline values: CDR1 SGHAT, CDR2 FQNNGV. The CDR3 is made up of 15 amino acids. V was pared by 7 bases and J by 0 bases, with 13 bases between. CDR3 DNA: TGTGCCAGCACTCCGGGACATAGCTCCTACAATGAGCAGTTCTTC. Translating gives CASTPGHSSYNEQFF.

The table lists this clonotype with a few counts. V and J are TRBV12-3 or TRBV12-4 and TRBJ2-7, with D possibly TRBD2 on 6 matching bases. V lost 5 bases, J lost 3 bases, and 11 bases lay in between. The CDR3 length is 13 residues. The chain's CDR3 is CASSGGRFYEQYF. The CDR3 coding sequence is TGTGCCAGCAGTGGAGGGAGGTTCTACGAGCAGTACTTC.

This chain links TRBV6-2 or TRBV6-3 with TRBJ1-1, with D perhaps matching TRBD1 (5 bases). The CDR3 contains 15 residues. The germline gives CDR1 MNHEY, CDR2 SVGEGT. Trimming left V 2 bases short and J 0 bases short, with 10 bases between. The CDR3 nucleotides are TGTGCCAGCAGTTACGACGGGGGAATGAACACTGAAGCTTTCTTT. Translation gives CASSYDGGMNTEAFF.

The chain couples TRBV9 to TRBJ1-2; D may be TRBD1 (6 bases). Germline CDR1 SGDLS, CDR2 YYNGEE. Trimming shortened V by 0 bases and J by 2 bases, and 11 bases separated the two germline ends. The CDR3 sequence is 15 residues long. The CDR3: CASSVDKGENYGYTF. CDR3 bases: TGTGCCAGCAGCGTAGACAAGGGGGAAAACTATGGCTACACCTTC.

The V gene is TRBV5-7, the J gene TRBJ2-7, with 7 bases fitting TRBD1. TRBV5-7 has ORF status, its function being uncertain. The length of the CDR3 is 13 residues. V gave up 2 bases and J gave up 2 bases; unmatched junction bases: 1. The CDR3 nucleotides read TGTGCCAGCAGCTTCGGACAGGCCTACGAGCAGTACGTC. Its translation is CASSFGQAYEQYV.

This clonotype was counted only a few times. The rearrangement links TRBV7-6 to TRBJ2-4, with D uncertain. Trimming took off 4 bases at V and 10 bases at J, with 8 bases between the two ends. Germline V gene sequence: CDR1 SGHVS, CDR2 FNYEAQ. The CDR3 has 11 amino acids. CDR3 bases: TGTGCCAGCAGCTCGGGCCCTATTCAGTACTTC. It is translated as CASSSGPIQYF. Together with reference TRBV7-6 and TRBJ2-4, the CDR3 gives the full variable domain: GAGVSQSPRYKVTKRGQDVALRCDPISGHVSLYWYRQALGQGPEFLTYFNYEAQQDKSGLPNDRFSAERPEGSISTLTIQRTEQRDSAMYRCASSSGPIQYFGAGTRLSVL.

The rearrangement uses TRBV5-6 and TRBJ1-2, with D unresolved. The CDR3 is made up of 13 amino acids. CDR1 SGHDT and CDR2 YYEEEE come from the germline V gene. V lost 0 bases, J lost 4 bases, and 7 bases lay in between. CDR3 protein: CASSLGAAYGYTF. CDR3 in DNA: TGTGCCAGCAGCTTGGGGGCGGCCTATGGCTACACCTTC.

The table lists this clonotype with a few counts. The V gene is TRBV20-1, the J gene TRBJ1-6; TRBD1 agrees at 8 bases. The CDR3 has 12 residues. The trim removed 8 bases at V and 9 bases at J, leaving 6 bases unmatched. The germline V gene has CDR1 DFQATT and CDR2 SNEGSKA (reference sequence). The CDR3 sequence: CSPLTGGSPLHF. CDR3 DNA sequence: TGCAGTCCACTTACAGGGGGTTCACCCCTCCACTTT.

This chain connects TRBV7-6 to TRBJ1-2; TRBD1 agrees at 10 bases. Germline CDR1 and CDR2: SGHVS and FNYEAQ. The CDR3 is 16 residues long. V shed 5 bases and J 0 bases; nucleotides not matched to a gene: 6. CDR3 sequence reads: CASSAGTGASNYGYTF. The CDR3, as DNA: TGTGCCAGCAGCGCCGGGACAGGGGCATCTAACTATGGCTACACCTTC.

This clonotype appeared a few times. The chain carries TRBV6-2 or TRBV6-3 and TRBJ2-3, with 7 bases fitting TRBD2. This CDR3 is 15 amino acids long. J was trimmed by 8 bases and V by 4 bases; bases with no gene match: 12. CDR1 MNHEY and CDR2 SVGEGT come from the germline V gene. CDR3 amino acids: CASSSGRVGGSTQYF. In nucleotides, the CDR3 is TGTGCCAGCAGTTCGGGCCGAGTGGGGGGGAGTACGCAGTATTTT.

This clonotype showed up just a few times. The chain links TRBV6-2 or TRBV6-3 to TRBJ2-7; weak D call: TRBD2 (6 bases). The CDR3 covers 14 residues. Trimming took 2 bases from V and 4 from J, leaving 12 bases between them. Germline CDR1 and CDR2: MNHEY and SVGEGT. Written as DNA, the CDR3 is TGTGCCAGCAGTTACGGCGTGGGGGGTTACGAGCAGTACGTC. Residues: CASSYGVGGYEQYV.

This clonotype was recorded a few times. In DNA, the CDR3 is TGTGCCAGCAGCACCCCCGGACTGTCAATGGGGCAGTTCTTC. The encoded protein is CASSTPGLSMGQFF. This chain connects TRBV7-9 to TRBJ2-1; tentative D call: TRBD2 (5 bases). Trimming removed 5 bases from V and 12 bases from J, with 20 bases in between. Germline CDR1 SEHNR, CDR2 FQNEAQ (reference sequence). This CDR3 is built from 14 residues.

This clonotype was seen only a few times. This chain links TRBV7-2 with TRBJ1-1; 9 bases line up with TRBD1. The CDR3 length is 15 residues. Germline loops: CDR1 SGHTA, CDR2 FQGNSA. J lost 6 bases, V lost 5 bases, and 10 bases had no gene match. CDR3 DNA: TGTGCCAGCAGCCCCAACGGGGACAGGGTGGCTGAAGCTTTCTTT. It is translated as CASSPNGDRVAEAFF.

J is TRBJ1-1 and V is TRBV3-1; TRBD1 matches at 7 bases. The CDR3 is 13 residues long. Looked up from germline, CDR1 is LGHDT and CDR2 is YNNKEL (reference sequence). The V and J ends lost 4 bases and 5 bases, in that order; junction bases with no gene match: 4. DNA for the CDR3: TGTGCCAGCAGCCGGGACAGTTATACTGAAGCTTTCTTT. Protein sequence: CASSRDSYTEAFF. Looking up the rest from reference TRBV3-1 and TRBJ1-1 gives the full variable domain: DTAVSQTPKYLVTQMGNDKSIKCEQNLGHDTMYWYKQDSKKFLKIMFSYNNKELIINETVPNRFSPKSPDKAHLNLHINSLELGDSAVYFCASSRDSYTEAFFGQGTRLTVV.

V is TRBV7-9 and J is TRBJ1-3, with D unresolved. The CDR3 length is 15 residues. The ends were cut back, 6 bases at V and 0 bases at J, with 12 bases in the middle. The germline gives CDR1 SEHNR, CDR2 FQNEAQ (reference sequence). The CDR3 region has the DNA TGTGCCAGCAGTCCTGACCTAGGCTCTGGAAACACCATATATTTT. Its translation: CASSPDLGSGNTIYF.

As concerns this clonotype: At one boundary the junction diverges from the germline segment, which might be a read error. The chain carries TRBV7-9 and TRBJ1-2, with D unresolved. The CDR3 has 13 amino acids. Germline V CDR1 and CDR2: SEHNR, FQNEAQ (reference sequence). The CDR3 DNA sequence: TGTGCCAGCAGATTAGGAGGGAAGGATGGCTACACCTTC. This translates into CASRLGGKDGYTF. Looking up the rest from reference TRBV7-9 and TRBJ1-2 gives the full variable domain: DTGVSQNPRHKITKRGQNVTFRCDPISEHNRLYWYRQTLGQGPEFLTYFQNEAQLEKSRLLSDRFSAERPKGSFSTLEIQRTEQGDSAMYLCASRLGGKDGYTFGSGTRLTVV.

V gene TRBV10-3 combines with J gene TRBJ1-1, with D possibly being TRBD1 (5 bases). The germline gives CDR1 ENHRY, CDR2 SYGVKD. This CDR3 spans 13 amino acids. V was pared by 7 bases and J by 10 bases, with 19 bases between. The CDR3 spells CAITQGAGFAAFF. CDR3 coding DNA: TGTGCCATCACCCAAGGGGCAGGGTTCGCAGCTTTCTTT.

CDR3 region: CASSLELGGAVETQYF. Written as DNA, the CDR3 is TGTGCCAGCAGCTTAGAGCTCGGGGGGGCAGTAGAGACCCAGTACTTC. V usage is TRBV7-8 and J usage is TRBJ2-5; 8 bases agree with TRBD2. Trimming at V came to 1 base and at J to 4 bases, leaving 8 bases not matched to a gene. Germline V CDR1 and CDR2: SGHVS, FQNEAQ. CDR3 length equals 16 residues.

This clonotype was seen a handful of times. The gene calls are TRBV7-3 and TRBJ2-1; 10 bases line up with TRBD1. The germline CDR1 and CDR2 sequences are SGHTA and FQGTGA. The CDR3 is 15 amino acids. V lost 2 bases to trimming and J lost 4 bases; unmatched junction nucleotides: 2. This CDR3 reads CASSLGQGDYNEQFF. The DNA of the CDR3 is TGTGCCAGCAGCTTAGGACAGGGGGATTACAATGAGCAGTTCTTC.

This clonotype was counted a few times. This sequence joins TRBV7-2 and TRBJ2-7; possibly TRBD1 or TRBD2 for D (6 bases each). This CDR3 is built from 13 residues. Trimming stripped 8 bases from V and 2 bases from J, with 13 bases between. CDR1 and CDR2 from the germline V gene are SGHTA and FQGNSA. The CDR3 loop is CASSRDTPYEQYF. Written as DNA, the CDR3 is TGTGCCAGCTCGCGGGACACACCCTACGAGCAGTACTTC.

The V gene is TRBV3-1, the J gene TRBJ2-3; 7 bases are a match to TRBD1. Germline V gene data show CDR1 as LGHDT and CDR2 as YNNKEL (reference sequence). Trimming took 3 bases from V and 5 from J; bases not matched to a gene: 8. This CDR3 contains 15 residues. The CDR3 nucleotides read TGTGCCAGCAGCCACGACCGGGACAGCGAAGATACGCAGTATTTT. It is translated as CASSHDRDSEDTQYF.